Listed below are T cell receptor beta chains from one sample, sequenced in a study of T cell responses to AZD1222 COVID-19 vaccine. Some clones are missing from TCRdb's copy, which holds only in-frame ones; the method was immunoSEQ multiplex PCR. Altogether some 97,000 clones are present, approximately 90% being singletons, with the ten largest covering 15%. Specimen: peripheral blood, collected on day 0 of AZD1222 vaccination. The receptors come from an adult in good health. Both conserved end residues are part of each CDR3. A D gene is named only where the DNA matches it firmly. The size of a clone is reported for some rows only, either as once, few or many, or as a class for expanded clones.

length: 14
V: TRBV5-5
size: NA
J: TRBJ2-3
D: TRBD2
CDR3: CASSLASGRDTQYF
DNA: TGTGCCAGCAGCTTGGCTAGCGGGAGGGATACGCAGTATTTT

length: 14
V: TRBV29-1
size: NA
J: TRBJ2-1
D: NA
CDR3: CSAAEQVVRHEQFF
DNA: TGCAGCGCCGCCGAACAGGTGGTTCGTCATGAGCAGTTCTTC

length: 17
V: TRBV4-1
size: NA
J: TRBJ2-3
D: TRBD2
CDR3: CASSQAPSGRGSDTQYF
DNA: TGCGCCAGCAGCCAAGCCCCTAGCGGGAGGGGCTCAGATACGCAGTATTTT

length: 14
V: TRBV7-9
size: NA
J: TRBJ1-4
D: NA
CDR3: CASSLALGDEKLFF
DNA: TGTGCCAGCAGCTTAGCGCTAGGCGACGAAAAACTGTTTTTT

length: 17
V: TRBV3-1/TRBV3-2
size: NA
J: TRBJ2-3
D: TRBD2
CDR3: CASSQVAGGSASGTQYF
DNA: TGTGCCAGCAGCCAGGTAGCGGGGGGATCGGCGAGTGGTACGCAGTATTTT

length: 16
V: TRBV6-1
size: NA
J: TRBJ2-7
D: NA
CDR3: CASSELGDSLFYEQYF
DNA: TGTGCCAGCAGCGAACTGGGGGACTCCCTATTCTACGAGCAGTACTTC

length: 13
V: TRBV7-3
size: few
J: TRBJ1-1
D: TRBD1
CDR3: CASSATGGTEAFF
DNA: TGTGCCAGCAGCGCAACAGGGGGGACTGAAGCTTTCTTT

length: 15
V: TRBV5-1
size: NA
J: TRBJ2-2
D: NA
CDR3: CASSLEGGHTGELFF
DNA: TGCGCCAGCAGCTTGGAGGGGGGTCACACCGGGGAGCTGTTTTTT

length: 13
V: TRBV5-1
size: few
J: TRBJ1-1
D: NA
CDR3: CASSSGMGTEAFF
DNA: TGCGCCAGCAGCTCGGGGATGGGGACTGAAGCTTTCTTT

length: 15
V: TRBV3-1/TRBV3-2
size: NA
J: TRBJ2-5
D: NA
CDR3: CASSQDQNRVQTQYF
DNA: TGTGCCAGCAGCCAAGATCAGAACAGGGTACAGACCCAGTACTTC

length: 15
V: TRBV15
size: NA
J: TRBJ2-7
D: NA
CDR3: CATSSPSGLSYEQYF
DNA: TGTGCCACCAGCTCCCCCTCGGGGCTATCCTACGAGCAGTACTTC

length: 17
V: TRBV21-1
size: once
J: TRBJ2-1
D: NA
CDR3: CASSKGPNRDLYNEQFF
DNA: TGTGCCAGCAGCAAAGGGCCGAACAGGGACCTCTACAATGAGCAGTTCTTC

length: 15
V: TRBV7-6
size: NA
J: TRBJ1-2
D: NA
CDR3: CASSLANPGANGYTF
DNA: TGTGCCAGCAGCTTAGCCAACCCAGGGGCTAATGGCTACACCTTC

length: 14
V: TRBV11-2
size: NA
J: TRBJ2-7
D: NA
CDR3: CASSQDRVYYEQYF
DNA: TGTGCCAGCAGCCAGGACCGAGTGTACTACGAGCAGTACTTC

length: 13
V: TRBV5-6
size: NA
J: TRBJ1-1
D: NA
CDR3: CASSAFGRTEAFF
DNA: TGTGCCAGCAGCGCGTTTGGGCGCACTGAAGCTTTCTTT

length: 13
V: TRBV11-3
size: once
J: TRBJ2-1
D: NA
CDR3: CASSLDQGGEQFF
DNA: TGTGCCAGCAGCTTAGATCAGGGTGGTGAGCAGTTCTTC

length: 20
V: TRBV6-2/TRBV6-3
size: few
J: TRBJ2-1
D: TRBD1
CDR3: CASSYRTTGTGSGIFGEQFF
DNA: TGTGCCAGCAGTTACCGTACGACCGGGACAGGGTCGGGAATTTTTGGGGAGCAGTTCTTC

length: 15
V: TRBV2
size: NA
J: TRBJ2-6
D: NA
CDR3: CASRSLDSGANVLTF
DNA: TGTGCCAGCAGATCATTAGACTCTGGGGCCAACGTCCTGACTTTC

length: 19
V: TRBV4-1
size: NA
J: TRBJ2-5
D: TRBD2
CDR3: CASSHPSSRLAGGQETQYF
DNA: TGCGCCAGCAGCCACCCATCGAGTCGACTAGCGGGAGGGCAAGAGACCCAGTACTTC

length: 15
V: TRBV28
size: NA
J: TRBJ2-7
D: TRBD2
CDR3: CASTGGGTDNYEQYF
DNA: TGTGCCAGCACAGGCGGGGGGACGGACAACTACGAGCAGTACTTC

length: 15
V: TRBV5-4
size: NA
J: TRBJ1-1
D: NA
CDR3: CASSLPVAGHTEAFF
DNA: TGTGCCAGCAGCTTGCCCGTCGCGGGTCACACTGAAGCTTTCTTT

length: 14
V: TRBV19
size: NA
J: TRBJ2-7
D: NA
CDR3: CASSDRDIGYEQYF
DNA: TGTGCCAGTAGTGACCGGGACATAGGCTACGAGCAGTACTTC

length: 14
V: TRBV5-1
size: NA
J: TRBJ1-2
D: NA
CDR3: CASSLAQDLGGYTF
DNA: TGCGCCAGCAGCTTGGCCCAGGATCTTGGTGGCTACACCTTC

length: 12
V: TRBV30
size: few
J: TRBJ1-1
D: NA
CDR3: CAWSGAEGKAFF
DNA: TGTGCCTGGAGCGGTGCGGAGGGGAAAGCTTTCTTT

length: 17
V: TRBV11-3
size: once
J: TRBJ2-1
D: TRBD2
CDR3: CASSPRAGYGRPGEQFF
DNA: TGTGCCAGCAGTCCCCGGGCCGGCTACGGGAGGCCTGGTGAGCAGTTCTTC

length: 13
V: TRBV29-1
size: NA
J: TRBJ1-4
D: NA
CDR3: CSVGSGINEKLFF
DNA: TGCAGCGTTGGGTCGGGAATTAATGAAAAACTGTTTTTT

length: 16
V: TRBV5-8
size: NA
J: TRBJ1-1
D: TRBD1
CDR3: CASSPRDRAHHTEAFF
DNA: TGTGCCAGCAGTCCACGGGACAGGGCTCATCACACTGAAGCTTTCTTT

length: 15
V: TRBV29-1
size: NA
J: TRBJ2-1
D: NA
CDR3: CSVGGGTDSYNEQFF
DNA: TGCAGCGTTGGGGGAGGTACGGATTCCTACAATGAGCAGTTCTTC

length: 15
V: TRBV7-3
size: NA
J: TRBJ2-7
D: NA
CDR3: CASSLTGAGDYEQYF
DNA: TGTGCCAGCAGCTTAACGGGGGCAGGGGACTACGAGCAGTACTTC

length: 14
V: TRBV5-1
size: NA
J: TRBJ1-1
D: TRBD1
CDR3: CASSSGQANTEAFF
DNA: TGCGCCAGCAGCTCGGGACAGGCGAACACTGAAGCTTTCTTT

length: 14
V: TRBV5-1
size: NA
J: TRBJ2-7
D: NA
CDR3: CASRRDWSSYEQYF
DNA: TGCGCCAGCAGACGAGACTGGAGCTCCTACGAGCAGTACTTC

length: 17
V: TRBV5-8
size: once
J: TRBJ2-7
D: TRBD1
CDR3: CASSPEGDSKPSYEQYF
DNA: TGTGCCAGCAGCCCAGAAGGGGACAGCAAACCTTCCTACGAGCAGTACTTC